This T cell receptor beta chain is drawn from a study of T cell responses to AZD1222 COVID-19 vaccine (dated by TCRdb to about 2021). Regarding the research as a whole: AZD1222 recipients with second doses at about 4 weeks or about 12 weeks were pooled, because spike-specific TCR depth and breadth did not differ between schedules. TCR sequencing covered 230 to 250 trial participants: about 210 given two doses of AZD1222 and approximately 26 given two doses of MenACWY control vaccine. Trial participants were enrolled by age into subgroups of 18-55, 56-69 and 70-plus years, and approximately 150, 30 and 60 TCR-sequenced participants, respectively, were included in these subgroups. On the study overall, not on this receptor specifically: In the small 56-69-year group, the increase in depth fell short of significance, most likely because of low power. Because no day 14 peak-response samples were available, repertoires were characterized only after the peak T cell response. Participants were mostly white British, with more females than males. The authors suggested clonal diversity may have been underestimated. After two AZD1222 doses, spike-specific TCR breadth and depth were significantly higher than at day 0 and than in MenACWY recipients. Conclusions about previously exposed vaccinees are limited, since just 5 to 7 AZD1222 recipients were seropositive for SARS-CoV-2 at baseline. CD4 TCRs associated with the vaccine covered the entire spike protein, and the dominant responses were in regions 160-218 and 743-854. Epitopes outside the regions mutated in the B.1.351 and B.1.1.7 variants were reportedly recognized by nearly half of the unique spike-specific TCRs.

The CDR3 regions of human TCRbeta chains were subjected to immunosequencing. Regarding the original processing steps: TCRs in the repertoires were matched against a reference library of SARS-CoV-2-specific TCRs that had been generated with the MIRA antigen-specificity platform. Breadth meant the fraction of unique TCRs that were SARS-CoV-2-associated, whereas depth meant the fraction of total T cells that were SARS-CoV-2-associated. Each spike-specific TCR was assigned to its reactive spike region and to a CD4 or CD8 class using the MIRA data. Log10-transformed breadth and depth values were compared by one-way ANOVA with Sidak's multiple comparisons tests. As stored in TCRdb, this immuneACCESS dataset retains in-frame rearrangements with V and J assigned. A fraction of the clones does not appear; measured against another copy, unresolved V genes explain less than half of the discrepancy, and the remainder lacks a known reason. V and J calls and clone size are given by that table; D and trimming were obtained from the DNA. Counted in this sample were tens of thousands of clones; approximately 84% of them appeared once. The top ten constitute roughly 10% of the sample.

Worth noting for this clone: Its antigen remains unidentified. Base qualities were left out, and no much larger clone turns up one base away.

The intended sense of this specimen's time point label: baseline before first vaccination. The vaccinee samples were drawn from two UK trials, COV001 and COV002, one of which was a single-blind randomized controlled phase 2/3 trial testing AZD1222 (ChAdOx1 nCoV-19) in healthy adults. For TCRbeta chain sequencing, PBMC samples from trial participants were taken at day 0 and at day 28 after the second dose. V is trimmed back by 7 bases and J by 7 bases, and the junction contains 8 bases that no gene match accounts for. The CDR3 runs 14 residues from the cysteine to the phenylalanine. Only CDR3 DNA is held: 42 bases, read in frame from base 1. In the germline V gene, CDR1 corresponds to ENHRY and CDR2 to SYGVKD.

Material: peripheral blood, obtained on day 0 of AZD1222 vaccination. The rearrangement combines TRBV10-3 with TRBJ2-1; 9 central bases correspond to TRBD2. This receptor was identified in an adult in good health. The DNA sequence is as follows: TGTGCCATCAATCTGCGGGGGGGCCGAAATGAGCAGTTCTTC. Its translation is CAINLRGGRNEQFF.